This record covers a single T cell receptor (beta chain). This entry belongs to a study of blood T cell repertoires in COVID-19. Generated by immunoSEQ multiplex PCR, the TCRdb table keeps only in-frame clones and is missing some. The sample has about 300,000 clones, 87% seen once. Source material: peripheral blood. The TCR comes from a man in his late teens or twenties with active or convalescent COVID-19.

CDR3 loop: CASSFQGSYNSPLHF. The CDR3 coding sequence is TGTGCCAGCAGCTTCCAGGGGTCCTATAATTCACCCCTCCACTTT. The J gene is TRBJ1-6, the V gene TRBV7-2; perhaps TRBD1 as D (6 bases). V was cut by 3 bases and J by 1 base, with 7 bases left in between. Per germline, CDR1 SGHTA and CDR2 FQGNSA. The CDR3 is 15 residues long.